The next 19 T cell receptor beta chains were all read from a single sample in a study of TIL therapy for anti-PD-1-resistant metastatic lung cancer. This was the immunoSEQ v3 assay. TCRdb's table, derived via immunoSEQ multiplex PCR, lists solely in-frame clones and lacks some. This table has some 13,000 clones, 66% appearing once. Time point here: pre-treatment sample, taken before nivolumab and TIL therapy. The tumor samples were excised metastases, mostly pleural nodules or supraclavicular lymph nodes. Sequences were derived from tumor tissue, sampled at baseline. These receptors all stem from a woman between 30 and 79 years old with non-small cell lung cancer.

This clone showed up just a few times. DNA of the CDR3: TGTGCCAGCAGGCCGCCCGACAGATACACCGGGGAGCTGTTTTTT. It translates to CASRPPDRYTGELFF. The chain carries TRBV28 and TRBJ2-2; maybe TRBD1 (5 bases). The CDR3 consists of 15 residues. CDR1 is MDHEN and CDR2 is SYDVKM in the germline V gene. The V and J ends lost 6 bases and 3 bases respectively, with 14 bases between them.

The rearrangement links TRBV4-1 to TRBJ1-5, with no clear D. The V end was cut by 1 base, the J end by 0 bases, with 13 bases between. CDR1 and CDR2 from the germline V gene are MGHRA and YSYEKL. The CDR3 is made up of 17 amino acids. CDR3 coding DNA: TGCGCCAGCAGCCAAGCCCCCTTGGGATATAGCAATCAGCCCCAGCATTTT. It translates to CASSQAPLGYSNQPQHF.

The chain recombines TRBV7-9 with TRBJ2-3; D is ambiguous. The CDR3 totals 16 residues. Trimming left V 1 base short and J 0 bases short, with 11 bases between. Germline-derived CDR1 and CDR2 are SEHNR and FQNEAQ (reference sequence). The CDR3 DNA follows: TGTGCCAGCAGCTTAGGTCCACAACCTAGCACAGATACGCAGTATTTT. Encoded protein: CASSLGPQPSTDTQYF.

The sample holds a few counts of this clone. The chain couples TRBV5-4 to TRBJ2-5; no firm D call. This CDR3 region has 11 residues. With 4 bases removed from V and 2 bases from J, the gap between germline ends came to 3 bases. Germline loops: CDR1 SGHNT, CDR2 YYREEE (reference sequence). The CDR3 here is CASSAQETQYF. Here the CDR3 DNA reads TGTGCCAGCAGCGCGCAAGAGACCCAGTACTTC.

The chain combines TRBV6-1 with TRBJ1-6; 8 nucleotides align to TRBD1. Unmatched junction bases numbered 5, after V lost 6 bases and J lost 4 bases. CDR3 length equals 15 residues. CDR1 MNHNS and CDR2 SASEGT come from the germline V gene. The CDR3 DNA is TGTGCCAGCAGGACAGGGGACTATTATAATTCACCCCTCCACTTT. Protein product: CASRTGDYYNSPLHF.

In this sample, this clone turned up a few times. V usage is TRBV9 and J usage is TRBJ2-7, with 9 bases fitting TRBD2. The germline CDR1 and CDR2 sequences are SGDLS and YYNGEE. V shed 3 bases, J shed 4 bases, and the junction held 8 bases outside the gene matches. The CDR3 is made up of 15 amino acids. CDR3 DNA: TGTGCCAGCAGCGGAGGGGCTAGCGGGGAATACGAGCAGTACTTC. Amino acid sequence: CASSGGASGEYEQYF.

This clone was counted between two and nine times. The chain recombines TRBV2 with TRBJ1-2; a possible D gene is TRBD1 (5 bases). V was clipped by 2 bases and J by 4 bases, with 11 bases between them. The CDR3 sequence is 14 residues long. The germline V gene encodes CDR1 SNHLY and CDR2 FYNNEI. Here the CDR3 reads CASSEQGLFYGYTF. CDR3 DNA sequence: TGTGCCAGCAGTGAACAGGGCCTCTTCTATGGCTACACCTTC.

The chain couples TRBV9 to TRBJ1-2; D is uncertain. The CDR3 has 15 amino acids. Germline values: CDR1 SGDLS, CDR2 YYNGEE. V gave up 0 bases and J gave up 4 bases, with 13 bases separating them. The CDR3 bases are TGTGCCAGCAGCGTAGACGACCGCTCGGCCTATGGCTACACCTTC. Protein product: CASSVDDRSAYGYTF.

The chain has TRBV28 and TRBJ1-4; a possible D gene is TRBD1 (5 bases). The germline V gene has CDR1 MDHEN and CDR2 SYDVKM. CDR3 length equals 16 residues. V lost 6 bases and J lost 0, with 14 bases in between. The CDR3 loop is CASSAPGPATNEKLFF. In DNA form, the CDR3 reads TGTGCCAGCAGCGCCCCGGGGCCTGCAACTAATGAAAAACTGTTTTTT. The entire variable domain, with the rest obtained from reference TRBV28 and TRBJ1-4, is as follows: DVKVTQSSRYLVKRTGEKVFLECVQDMDHENMFWYRQDPGLGLRLIYFSYDVKMKEKGDIPEGYSVSREKKERFSLILESASTNQTSMYLCASSAPGPATNEKLFFGSGTQLSVL.

CDR3 loop: CASPLTSGRVNEQFF. CDR3 DNA: TGCGCCAGCCCCCTGACTAGCGGGAGGGTAAATGAGCAGTTCTTC. V is TRBV5-1 and J is TRBJ2-1, with TRBD2 matching over 14 bases. Trimming took 7 bases from V and 7 from J; bases not matched to a gene: 7. Germline CDR1 reads SGHRS; CDR2 reads YFSETQ. The CDR3 is 15 residues long. Filled out from reference TRBV5-1 and TRBJ2-1, the complete variable domain reads KAGVTQTPRYLIKTRGQQVTLSCSPISGHRSVSWYQQTPGQGLQFLFEYFSETQRNKGNFPGRFSGRQFSNSRSEMNVSTLELGDSALYLCASPLTSGRVNEQFFGPGTRLTVL.

V usage is TRBV14 and J usage is TRBJ2-1; TRBD2 is a possible D gene (6 bases). Germline CDR1 is SGHDN and CDR2 is FVKESK. The V end lost 4 bases, the J end lost 4 bases, and 17 bases lay between the germline ends. The CDR3 length is 16 residues. DNA for the CDR3: TGTGCCAGCAGCCCTCCCGGGGTAGCGGCGTACAATGAGCAGTTCTTC. This sequence encodes CASSPPGVAAYNEQFF.

This chain joins TRBV27 and TRBJ1-6; D gene ambiguous. The CDR3 extends over 16 amino acids. CDR1 and CDR2 (germline): MNHEY, SMNVEV (reference sequence). With 2 bases removed from V and 3 bases from J, the gap between germline ends came to 11 bases. The CDR3 here is CASSLITALYNSPLHF. CDR3 coding DNA: TGTGCCAGCAGTTTAATAACAGCCCTCTATAATTCACCCCTCCACTTT.

This clone appeared a single time. The chain has TRBV11-2 and TRBJ1-1, with 7 bases aligning to TRBD1. V dropped 1 base and J dropped 7; count of bases not matched to a gene: 9. This CDR3 has 15 residues. The germline gives CDR1 SGHAT, CDR2 FQNNGV. The CDR3 DNA is TGTGCCAGCAGCTTAGGGGGGACAGTAAAAAATGAAGCTTTCTTT. The encoded protein is CASSLGGTVKNEAFF.

The V gene is TRBV18, the J gene TRBJ2-1, with 8 bases aligning to TRBD1. V was clipped by 4 bases and J by 6 bases; unmatched bases: 5. The CDR3 runs to 14 residues. Germline CDR1 is KGHSH and CDR2 is LQKENI. This CDR3 is CASSQQGGSNEQFF. CDR3 coding DNA: TGTGCCAGCTCACAACAGGGGGGTTCCAATGAGCAGTTCTTC.

The chain carries TRBV4-1 and TRBJ2-5; a weak D match, TRBD1 (6 bases). This CDR3 contains 16 residues. Germline V gene sequence: CDR1 MGHRA, CDR2 YSYEKL. Trimming took 0 bases from V and 8 from J, leaving 19 bases between them. The CDR3 reads CASSQDFGQRPGTQYF. CDR3 DNA sequence: TGCGCCAGCAGCCAAGATTTTGGACAGAGGCCTGGAACCCAGTACTTC.

This CDR3 reads CASSDPTGTRDYGYTF. The CDR3 DNA follows: TGTGCCAGCTCAGATCCGACAGGCACAAGGGACTATGGCTACACCTTC. The chain uses TRBV18 and TRBJ1-2, with TRBD1 as a possible D gene (6 bases). Germline V gene sequence: CDR1 KGHSH, CDR2 LQKENI. The CDR3 has 16 amino acids. Trimming pared 5 bases from V and 3 bases from J, leaving 19 bases between.

This clone was found a few times. This chain connects TRBV20-1 to TRBJ1-5; D is possibly TRBD1 (5 bases). Germline lookup yields CDR1 DFQATT and CDR2 SNEGSKA (reference sequence). Trimming pared 0 bases from V and 16 bases from J, leaving 13 bases between. The CDR3 extends over 11 amino acids. Here the CDR3 reads CSARDSRGRHF. For the CDR3, the DNA is TGCAGTGCTAGAGATTCAAGGGGCCGACATTTT.

V gene TRBV2 combines with J gene TRBJ1-2; 8 nucleotides agree with TRBD1. Unmatched junction bases numbered 3, after V lost 7 bases and J lost 2 bases. The germline V gene encodes CDR1 SNHLY and CDR2 FYNNEI. This CDR3 has 13 amino acids. CDR3 sequence: CASIWDRNYGYTF. DNA of the CDR3: TGTGCCAGCATATGGGACAGGAACTATGGCTACACCTTC.

The chain combines TRBV10-3 with TRBJ1-2; 8 bases are shared with TRBD1. The CDR3 is 16 amino acids. Germline CDR1 and CDR2: ENHRY and SYGVKD. Germline trimming cut 3 bases from V and 1 base from J; bases unmatched to any gene: 7. CDR3 in amino acids: CAISDPQGAGNYGYTF. The CDR3 DNA sequence: TGTGCCATCAGTGATCCTCAGGGGGCCGGTAACTATGGCTACACCTTC.